This T cell receptor beta chain was observed in a study of T cells in Graves' hyperthyroidism and ophthalmopathy. TCR beta CDR3 region amplification was performed from RNA transcripts. Initially, a first-round RT-PCR of the TCR CDR3 employed the HTBI primer set. One entry per CDR3 protein results from TCRdb running MiXCR on the multiplex PCR reads. The table shows 150,000 to 200,000 distinct CDR3 sequences, with 9.4% occurring only once. Trimming removed 1 base from V and 4 bases from J, with 18 bases in between. The CDR3 consists of 17 residues. Germline V CDR1 and CDR2: LGHDT, YNNKEL (reference sequence). Ten or more counts support this clonotype.

J is TRBJ2-3 and V is TRBV3-1; TRBD1 might be the D (6 bases). Material for sequencing was blood. The sequence was obtained from a woman aged 18-29 years with Graves' hyperthyroidism that later progressed to Graves' ophthalmopathy. CDR3 sequence: CASSQGWTARSADTQYF. Written as DNA, the CDR3 is TGTGCCAGCAGCCAAGGATGGACAGCTCGCAGCGCAGATACGCAGTATTTT.